This TCR beta chain emerged from a study of circulating CD8 cells and anti-PD-1 response in melanoma. Across the whole study: Treatment was intravenous nivolumab at 3 mg/kg every 2 weeks. Response groups: complete/partial responders versus stable/progressive non-responders.

Each library started from roughly 15 ng of total RNA using the QIAseq Immune Repertoire TCR panel. TCRdb ran MiXCR on the reads and lists one entry per CDR3 protein. The data show about 720 distinct CDR3 sequences, about 8% seen once. Relative to its sample, this clonotype is medium-sized. The antigen is unknown. Overall study findings and caveats: Most experiments lacked replicates. Previously treated and treatment-naive patients were pooled together.

V was shortened by 3 bases and J by 5 bases, with 13 bases between the two germline ends. Germline V gene lookup returns CDR1 GTSNPN and CDR2 SVGIG (reference sequence). The CDR3 has 13 amino acids. Live CD3+CD8+TCRalphabeta+ cells were sorted into four subsets by PD-1 and/or TIGIT. The input for sequencing was CD8+ T cells from PBMCs, taken at baseline or after one month of anti-PD-1 therapy (not recorded which). The sequence came from a human donor with melanoma. The rearrangement uses TRBV30 and TRBJ1-1; D gene ambiguous. The DNA for the CDR3 is TGTGCCTGGAGCCCTATTGGGAGGACTGAAGCTTTCTTT. This translates into CAWSPIGRTEAFF.